This T cell receptor (beta chain) appears in the sequencing data of a study of T cell clonotyping in hematopoietic cell transplantation (dated by TCRdb to the early 2020s). General notes on the study: Pretransplant recipient samples were obtained after cytoreduction. A total of 135 blood samples were collected in the study from approximately 32 consecutive transplant recipients and their related donors. Patient recruitment ran from late 2015 to January 2017, and follow-up continued until late 2020 or death. Results and caveats for the whole study, not just this receptor: Inverse Simpson Index values from donors and from recipients before transplant predicted broader TCR repertoire diversity after transplant. The sample size was limited, and CD4 and CD8 repertoire contributions could not be separated because cells were not sorted. Just a small fraction of recipient repertoires overlapped with donor repertoires, and more than 97% appeared de novo at the given depth. After transplant, TCR diversity in recipients dropped, and pathologically expanded clonotypes increased progressively from day 30 to day 180.

In the case of this clone: It has no known antigen specificity. No qualities accompany the bases; no much larger clone lies one base away.

The meaning of the sample's time point label: recipient sample about 28 days before transplant, after cytoreduction. Blood samples were obtained from recipients approximately 28 days before transplant and at days 30, 100 and 180 after transplant. Nuclei Lysis Solution was used to extract genomic DNA from fresh or cryopreserved unfractionated peripheral blood mononuclear cells. The immunoSEQ assay, a bias-controlled multiplex PCR using V- and J-specific primers, was used to amplify TCR beta CDR3 regions from genomic DNA. A proprietary barcode and Illumina adapter sequences were added to the CDR3 amplicons in a second PCR step. An Illumina MiSeq instrument was used for sequencing of the CDR3 libraries. As for the authors' bioinformatics: Export and quality control were handled in immunoSEQ Analyzer 3.0, while downstream analyses relied on R Bioconductor and Immunarch. Repertoire metrics were calculated using only productive rearrangements within the normalized downsampled data set. In the normalized cohort, a clonotype counted as pathologically expanded if the clonotype was larger than 5 templates. The Inverse Simpson Index served as the measure of repertoire diversity. To capture all clonotypes, CMV-specificity analyses were performed on the non-normalized data set. This immuneACCESS table, as held by TCRdb, lists in-frame sequences with V and J called but not all clones. Of the missing ones, under half trace to an unresolved V gene in checked studies; the others have no known cause. That table is the source of V, J and clone size, and D and trimming were worked out from the DNA. Within this sample are some 7,000 clones, with roughly 88% of them counted one time only. The ten largest account for 3.6% of the sample.

Including the terminal cysteine and phenylalanine, the CDR3 comprises 16 residues. This entry keeps only the CDR3 DNA: 48 bases, framed from base 1. The germline V gene provides CDR1 MDHEN and CDR2 SYDVKM. V trim: 6 bases; J trim: 4 bases; unmatched bases: 8. The sequence came from a man aged 25 to 45 with acute myeloid leukemia. Some clones in this sample may be carry-over from other donors' samples. The source was peripheral blood mononuclear cells, collected before stem cell transplant. The chain joins TRBV28 to TRBJ2-5; 13 bases in the junction line up with TRBD2. The DNA sequence reads TGTGCCAGCAGCCTGACTAGCGGGAGGACCGGAGAGACCCAGTACTTC. It codes for CASSLTSGRTGETQYF. The entire variable domain, with the stretches around the CDR3 drawn from the reference TRBV28 and TRBJ2-5 proteins, is DVKVTQSSRYLVKRTGEKVFLECVQDMDHENMFWYRQDPGLGLRLIYFSYDVKMKEKGDIPEGYSVSREKKERFSLILESASTNQTSMYLCASSLTSGRTGETQYFGPGTRLLVL.